Following are 26 T cell receptor beta chains from one sample sequenced in a study of T cells in tuberculosis. Some clones are missing from TCRdb's copy, which holds only in-frame ones; the method was immunoSEQ multiplex PCR. Of about 88,000 clones listed, roughly 93% are singletons. Cells were sorted from thawed PBMC rested overnight and stained with GMM-loaded CD1B tetramer, viability dye and anti-CD3. The lipid loaded on the CD1B tetramers was C32 glucose monomycolate from Rhodococcus equi. Specimen: CD1b-GMM tetramer-negative cells sorted from PBMCs. These receptor sequences come from an adult woman with latent tuberculosis.

The chain employs TRBV27 and TRBJ1-2; TRBD1 agrees at 7 bases. The CDR3 contains 13 residues. Trimming removed 6 bases from V and 6 bases from J; junction bases left unmatched: 7. Germline-derived CDR1 and CDR2 are MNHEY and SMNVEV (reference sequence). Here the CDR3 reads CASSRQGSNGYTF. The DNA of the CDR3 is TGTGCCAGCAGCCGACAGGGATCGAATGGCTACACCTTC.

This clone was counted a single time. The chain uses TRBV6-6 and TRBJ1-5; no clear D. The germline V gene has CDR1 MNHNY and CDR2 SVGAGI (reference sequence). V shed 0 bases and J shed 7 bases, with 7 bases lying between them. This CDR3 is built from 13 residues. This CDR3 is CASSYSRGQPQHF. CDR3 nucleotide sequence: TGTGCCAGCAGTTACTCGAGAGGGCAGCCCCAGCATTTT.

This clone showed up just once. The chain is built from TRBV2 and TRBJ2-3; 7 nucleotides agree with TRBD2. The CDR3 is 19 residues long. Germline-derived CDR1 and CDR2 are SNHLY and FYNNEI. The J segment lost 0 bases and the V segment lost 5 bases, leaving 17 bases of the junction unmatched. The CDR3 DNA follows: TGTGCCAGCAGTTCCCACCCCCCATTAGCGGGTACTAGCACAGATACGCAGTATTTT. It codes for CASSSHPPLAGTSTDTQYF.

V and J are TRBV4-3 and TRBJ1-1; TRBD1 is a possible D gene (6 bases). The CDR3 loop spans 15 amino acids. Deletions cut 0 bases from V and 0 bases from J, with 8 bases between. CDR1 and CDR2 (germline): LGHNA, YSLEER. The CDR3 bases are TGCGCCAGCAGCCAAGAGACAGGTTTGAACACTGAAGCTTTCTTT. This sequence encodes CASSQETGLNTEAFF.

In DNA, the CDR3 is TGTGCCAGCAGCTCCCGGGGTGGACAGGCCACTTCTCGAGATACGCAGTATTTT. Translation gives CASSSRGGQATSRDTQYF. This sequence joins TRBV9 and TRBJ2-3; 7 nucleotides match TRBD1. Germline values: CDR1 SGDLS, CDR2 YYNGEE. Trimming removed 4 bases from V and 5 bases from J; junction bases left unmatched: 19. The CDR3 covers 18 residues.

The rearrangement links TRBV2 to TRBJ2-2, with D unclear. From germline, CDR1 is SNHLY and CDR2 FYNNEI. The CDR3 extends over 14 amino acids. Trimming stripped 7 bases from V and 4 bases from J, with 13 bases between. The CDR3 sequence is CASTRGTPTGELFF. CDR3 coding DNA: TGTGCCAGCACGAGAGGCACCCCCACCGGGGAGCTGTTTTTT.

The chain links TRBV27 to TRBJ2-6; 10 bases are a match to TRBD1. Germline V lookup: CDR1 MNHEY, CDR2 SMNVEV (reference sequence). V trimming: 6 bases; J trimming: 4 bases; junction bases outside the gene matches: 15. The CDR3 contains 19 residues. The CDR3 coding sequence is TGTGCCAGCAGATACGGGACAGGGGCTATAAGCGGGGGGGCCAACGTCCTGACTTTC. Translated, it gives CASRYGTGAISGGANVLTF.

In DNA form, the CDR3 reads TGTGCCAGCAGCTTAGCAGGGGGCGACTATGGCTACACCTTC. It codes for CASSLAGGDYGYTF. The chain uses TRBV11-2 and TRBJ1-2; 8 bases align to TRBD1. V shed 1 base, J shed 3 bases, and the junction held 1 base outside the gene matches. The CDR3 extends over 14 amino acids. Germline CDR1 reads SGHAT; CDR2 reads FQNNGV.

The rearrangement joins TRBV4-1 to TRBJ2-7; TRBD2 agrees at 9 bases. Per the germline V gene, CDR1 is MGHRA and CDR2 is YSYEKL. The length of the CDR3 is 16 residues. V shed 0 bases and J 5 bases; nucleotides not matched to a gene: 8. CDR3 amino acids: CASSQEGRGGLDEQYF. The DNA of the CDR3 is TGCGCCAGCAGCCAAGAGGGGCGGGGGGGCCTGGACGAGCAGTACTTC.

V gene TRBV5-5 combines with J gene TRBJ1-1, with 8 positions matching TRBD1. Looked up from germline, CDR1 is SGHKS and CDR2 is YYEKEE (reference sequence). The ends lost 4 bases at V and 1 base at J; junction bases unmatched: 6. The length of the CDR3 is 15 residues. The CDR3, as DNA: TGTGCCAGCAGCGTTCTCGGGACAGGGAACACTGAAGCTTTCTTT. Its protein product is CASSVLGTGNTEAFF.

V gene TRBV27 combines with J gene TRBJ1-4; the match to TRBD1 covers 9 bases. CDR3 size: 12 residues. In germline, CDR1 is MNHEY, CDR2 SMNVEV (reference sequence). The V and J ends lost 8 bases and 6 bases, in that order; junction bases with no gene match: 1. The DNA for the CDR3 is TGTGCCAGCGGGGACAGGGATGAAAAACTGTTTTTT. It specifies CASGDRDEKLFF.

The V call is TRBV18, the J call TRBJ1-2, with D possibly being TRBD1 (5 bases). Trimming left V 0 bases short and J 4 bases short, with 15 bases between. This CDR3 has 16 residues. CDR1 and CDR2 (germline): KGHSH, LQKENI. The CDR3 region is CASSPPRQGASYGYTF. CDR3 nucleotides: TGTGCCAGCTCACCACCTCGTCAAGGGGCGAGCTATGGCTACACCTTC.

This clone was detected once. The chain employs TRBV4-1 and TRBJ1-5; D uncertain. This CDR3 contains 14 residues. V lost 1 base, J lost 0 bases, and 4 bases lay in between. CDR1 MGHRA and CDR2 YSYEKL come from the germline V gene. The CDR3 DNA reads TGCGCCAGCAGCCAAGCCAATAGCAATCAGCCCCAGCATTTT. This sequence encodes CASSQANSNQPQHF.

As for this clone: Germline and junction disagree at one end, which may indicate a read error. This chain joins TRBV7-2 and TRBJ2-3; 14 nucleotides agree with TRBD2. The CDR3 consists of 18 residues. In germline, CDR1 is SGHTA, CDR2 FQGNSA. In DNA form, the CDR3 reads TGTGCCAGCAGCCTAGCGGGACTAGCGGGGGTCCACACAGATACGCAGTATTTT. Its translation: CASSLAGLAGVHTDTQYF.

The gene calls are TRBV5-4 and TRBJ1-2, with 9 bases fitting TRBD1. This CDR3 has 16 amino acids. The V and J ends lost 4 bases and 6 bases, in that order; junction bases with no gene match: 13. Germline V CDR1 and CDR2: SGHNT, YYREEE (reference sequence). The chain's CDR3 is CASSPQMDRGLDGYTF. CDR3 nucleotide sequence: TGTGCCAGCAGCCCGCAGATGGACAGGGGACTAGATGGCTACACCTTC.

V gene TRBV5-6 combines with J gene TRBJ2-2; a possible D gene is TRBD1 (7 bases). Trimming left V 1 base short and J 5 bases short, with 15 bases between. Germline V gene data show CDR1 as SGHDT and CDR2 as YYEEEE. The CDR3 loop spans 16 amino acids. CDR3 nucleotide sequence: TGTGCCAGCAGCTTGAGCGCAGGGGGGCGGACCGGGGAGCTGTTTTTT. This codes for CASSLSAGGRTGELFF. Combining the CDR3 with reference TRBV5-6 and TRBJ2-2 gives the whole variable domain DAGVTQSPTHLIKTRGQQVTLRCSPKSGHDTVSWYQQALGQGPQFIFQYYEEEERQRGNFPDRFSGHQFPNYSSELNVNALLLGDSALYLCASSLSAGGRTGELFFGEGSRLTVL.

The chain employs TRBV19 and TRBJ1-5, with 9 bases lining up with TRBD1. CDR1 and CDR2 (germline): LNHDA, SQIVND (reference sequence). V dropped 5 bases and J dropped 4; count of bases not matched to a gene: 3. The CDR3 has 14 amino acids. CDR3 residues: CASSPGQGNQPQHF. The CDR3 bases are TGTGCCAGTAGTCCTGGACAGGGGAATCAGCCCCAGCATTTT.

The chain joins TRBV7-9 to TRBJ2-3, with 9 bases matching TRBD1. J was trimmed by 2 bases and V by 5 bases; bases with no gene match: 5. The germline gives CDR1 SEHNR, CDR2 FQNEAQ (reference sequence). The CDR3 consists of 15 residues. CDR3 bases: TGTGCCAGCAGCACGACAGGGGGATTCACAGATACGCAGTATTTT. It codes for CASSTTGGFTDTQYF.

The chain uses TRBV5-1 and TRBJ1-1, with 9 bases fitting TRBD1. The ends lost 0 bases at V and 4 bases at J; junction bases unmatched: 7. The V gene's germline CDR1 is SGHRS and CDR2 YFSETQ. The CDR3 is made up of 16 amino acids. DNA for the CDR3: TGCGCCAGCAGCTTGGGCAACAGGGGGCATCGCACTGAAGCTTTCTTT. The encoded protein is CASSLGNRGHRTEAFF.

The chain uses TRBV28 and TRBJ1-1; TRBD1 aligns across 7 bases. Trimming took 4 bases from V and 11 from J; bases not matched to a gene: 16. CDR3 length: 15 residues. The V gene's germline CDR1 is MDHEN and CDR2 SYDVKM. CDR3 sequence: CASSSLRQGILRAFF. Written as DNA, the CDR3 is TGTGCCAGCAGTTCCTTGAGACAGGGTATCCTGAGGGCTTTCTTT.

The chain links TRBV27 to TRBJ1-4; no clear D. Trimming left V 5 bases short and J 0 bases short, with 10 bases between. The length of the CDR3 is 15 residues. The germline V gene encodes CDR1 MNHEY and CDR2 SMNVEV (reference sequence). The CDR3 nucleotides read TGTGCCAGCAGTCCCAACACAGCAACTAATGAAAAACTGTTTTTT. Translation gives CASSPNTATNEKLFF.

The chain combines TRBV7-6 with TRBJ2-5; D is perhaps TRBD2 (6 bases). The V gene's germline CDR1 is SGHVS and CDR2 FNYEAQ. The CDR3 consists of 17 residues. Deletions cut 0 bases from V and 3 bases from J, with 17 bases between. The CDR3: CASSLAVAGTTKETQYF. As DNA, the CDR3 is TGTGCCAGCAGCTTAGCTGTGGCGGGGACCACCAAAGAGACCCAGTACTTC.

This clone is a singleton in its sample. The chain uses TRBV29-1 and TRBJ2-4, with 7 bases that match TRBD1. V lost 6 bases, J lost 9 bases, and 8 bases stayed unmatched. This CDR3 has 12 residues. The germline gives CDR1 SQVTM, CDR2 ANQGSEA. The CDR3 loop reads CSVSTGSVIQYF. The CDR3 DNA reads TGCAGCGTCTCGACAGGGTCTGTCATTCAGTACTTC.

This sequence joins TRBV6-4 and TRBJ1-5; the match to TRBD1 covers 7 bases. The CDR3 is 18 amino acids. J gave up 6 bases and V 6 bases, and 20 bases lay outside the gene matches. Per the germline V gene, CDR1 is MRHNA and CDR2 is SNTAGT. CDR3 region: CASSRGRPGQGVSQPQHF. The CDR3 DNA reads as TGTGCCAGCAGCAGAGGAAGGCCGGGGCAGGGGGTGAGTCAGCCCCAGCATTTT.

The V and J genes are TRBV19 and TRBJ1-2; TRBD1 might be the D (5 bases). Deletions cut 5 bases from V and 5 bases from J, with 15 bases between. From germline, CDR1 is LNHDA and CDR2 SQIVND (reference sequence). This CDR3 has 14 residues. The CDR3 sequence is CASSLTGKPYGYTF. The CDR3 DNA reads TGTGCCAGTAGTTTAACAGGCAAACCTTATGGCTACACCTTC.

CDR3: CASSLNRGVADTQYF. In nucleotides, the CDR3 is TGTGCCAGCAGCCTCAACAGGGGGGTCGCAGATACGCAGTATTTT. The chain combines TRBV6-4 with TRBJ2-3; 8 bases are a match to TRBD1. The trim removed 6 bases at V and 4 bases at J, leaving 9 bases unmatched. Germline-derived CDR1 and CDR2 are MRHNA and SNTAGT. CDR3 size: 15 residues.